This entry lists 28 T cell receptor beta chains sequenced from one sample in a study of CXCR3-negative and CXCR3-positive naive CD8 T cells. Whole-study findings and limits: For CXCR3-positive naive cells, TRB CDR3s were more hydrophobic than those of CXCR3-negative naive cells.

No antigen has been assigned to these receptors. The study made its TRB cDNA libraries by 5' RACE, adding UMI labels. TCRdb reanalyzed the 5' RACE reads and collapses them to one entry per CDR3 protein, without DNA. The table lists 140,000 to 150,000 distinct CDR3 sequences. The sequenced material came from naive CXCR3+ CD8+ T cells from blood. The subset: CD45RO-CCR7+CD27+CD95- naive CD8+ T cells expressing CXCR3 (TNR3+). The origin of the receptors is a human donor in good health. Some clones in this sample may be carry-over from other donors' samples.

CDR3 loop: CASSPRRDQGLDEQFF. V gene TRBV7-9 combines with J gene TRBJ2-1; TCRdb lists TRBD1, though no DNA is available to test this call. CDR3 length equals 16 residues. Germline CDR1 is SEHNR and CDR2 is FQNEAQ (reference sequence).

The gene calls are TRBV5-1 and TRBJ2-7. The CDR3 is made up of 11 amino acids. The germline CDR1 and CDR2 sequences are SGHRS and YFSETQ. The CDR3 is CASSLGGEQYF.

This rearrangement joins TRBV29-1 to TRBJ2-5; the D gene TCRdb calls, TRBD1, cannot be checked with no DNA. CDR3 size: 14 residues. Germline assignment: CDR1 SQVTM and CDR2 ANQGSEA. The CDR3 loop is CSVEAPDRGETQYF.

The chain uses TRBV7-2 and TRBJ1-2. Per germline, CDR1 SGHTA and CDR2 FQGNSA. The CDR3 spans 13 residues. CDR3 region: CASSLDWSHGYTF.

V and J are TRBV12-3 or TRBV12-4 and TRBJ2-7; TCRdb proposes TRBD2, but this gene call is untestable without DNA. The CDR3 is 13 amino acids. CDR3 residues: CASGSGRAYEQYF.

The chain uses TRBV13 and TRBJ2-1; TCRdb proposes TRBD1, but this gene call is untestable without DNA. The CDR3 is 12 residues long. CDR1 is PRHDT and CDR2 is FYEKMQ in the germline V gene (reference sequence). The chain's CDR3 is CASSSGWGEQFF.

The gene calls are TRBV29-1 and TRBJ2-1; TCRdb's assignment of TRBD1 cannot be checked, as there is no DNA. This CDR3 region has 15 residues. Germline V gene lookup returns CDR1 SQVTM and CDR2 ANQGSEA. The CDR3 here is CSTVGSRVLYNEQFF.

V gene TRBV6-5 combines with J gene TRBJ2-2; TCRdb proposes TRBD1, but this gene call is untestable without DNA. Germline V gene data show CDR1 as MNHEY and CDR2 as SVGAGI. The CDR3 spans 14 residues. This CDR3 reads CASSPGQGTGELFF.

This chain joins TRBV11-2 and TRBJ2-3; TCRdb calls TRBD1, which cannot be checked without DNA. CDR3 length: 14 residues. The V gene's germline CDR1 is SGHAT and CDR2 FQNNGV. The CDR3 protein is CASSLDRDEDTQYF.

The chain recombines TRBV7-9 with TRBJ2-1; TCRdb's D call of TRBD1 is untestable without DNA. Germline CDR1 is SEHNR and CDR2 is FQNEAQ (reference sequence). This CDR3 is built from 17 residues. The CDR3 loop reads CASTLWRGDRGIDEQFF. The whole variable domain, filled in from reference TRBV7-9 and TRBJ2-1, reads DTGVSQNPRHKITKRGQNVTFRCDPISEHNRLYWYRQTLGQGPEFLTYFQNEAQLEKSRLLSDRFSAERPKGSFSTLEIQRTEQGDSAMYLCASTLWRGDRGIDEQFFGPGTRLTVL.

This chain uses TRBV25-1 with TRBJ2-7; TCRdb reports TRBD2, a call that lacks DNA to check it against. The CDR3 covers 17 residues. Germline V gives CDR1 MGHDK, CDR2 SYGVNS. The CDR3 loop is CASTPGLAGEGSYEQYF.

The rearrangement links TRBV29-1 to TRBJ2-7; the D call from TCRdb, TRBD2, cannot be confirmed without DNA. Germline CDR1 and CDR2: SQVTM and ANQGSEA. This CDR3 contains 13 residues. The CDR3: CSGILEGRSSQYF.

The CDR3 loop is CASSWDSNEQFF. J is TRBJ2-1 and V is TRBV7-3; the D call of TRBD2 rests on TCRdb alone, since no DNA is present to check it. Germline values: CDR1 SGHTA, CDR2 FQGTGA. There are 12 residues in the CDR3. Full variable domain (missing parts from reference TRBV7-3 and TRBJ2-1): GAGVSQTPSNKVTEKGKYVELRCDPISGHTALYWYRQSLGQGPEFLIYFQGTGAADDSGLPNDRFFAVRPEGSVSTLKIQRTERGDSAVYLCASSWDSNEQFFGPGTRLTVL.

This chain links TRBV12-5 with TRBJ2-1; with no DNA, the TCRdb D assignment of TRBD1 cannot be verified. The CDR3 is 14 amino acids. Germline-derived CDR1 and CDR2 are LGHNT and FRNRAP. The CDR3 spells CASRLQGYYNEQFF.

The chain couples TRBV7-6 to TRBJ1-1; TCRdb reports TRBD1, a call that lacks DNA to check it against. Germline V CDR1 and CDR2: SGHVS, FNYEAQ. This CDR3 comprises 14 residues. CDR3 residues: CASSLAGPGTEAFF.

The V gene is TRBV5-1, the J gene TRBJ1-1; TCRdb calls TRBD1, which cannot be checked without DNA. Per the germline V gene, CDR1 is SGHRS and CDR2 is YFSETQ. The CDR3 runs 13 residues. CDR3 in amino acids: CASSLKGAWEAFF.

This chain links TRBV7-3 with TRBJ1-2; TCRdb's D gene call, TRBD1, goes unchecked for lack of DNA. In germline, CDR1 is SGHTA, CDR2 FQGTGA. CDR3 size: 15 residues. The CDR3 here is CASSPVGGENYGYTF.

This chain joins TRBV29-1 and TRBJ2-2. Germline V gene data show CDR1 as SQVTM and CDR2 as ANQGSEA. This CDR3 contains 14 residues. This CDR3 reads CSVENDGNTGELFF.

J is TRBJ1-2 and V is TRBV29-1; lacking DNA, the TRBD1 call made by TCRdb goes unchecked. The CDR3 has 11 amino acids. CDR1 is SQVTM and CDR2 is ANQGSEA in the germline V gene. The CDR3 region is CSVGVGDSHVF.

The chain recombines TRBV2 with TRBJ2-3; absent DNA, TCRdb's TRBD1 call cannot be checked. CDR3 length: 16 amino acids. Germline-derived CDR1 and CDR2 are SNHLY and FYNNEI. The CDR3 here is CASRGLQTAVPDTQYF.

The rearrangement links TRBV15 to TRBJ2-1; the TCRdb call, TRBD2, lacks DNA for checking. The CDR3 extends over 16 amino acids. Germline V gene data show CDR1 as LNHNV and CDR2 as YYDKDF (reference sequence). This CDR3 reads CATSSPTSGDMGEQFF.

V gene TRBV29-1 combines with J gene TRBJ1-1. This CDR3 region has 13 residues. CDR1 is SQVTM, CDR2 ANQGSEA, per germline. CDR3: CSVGAGWDTEAFF.

The chain is built from TRBV7-2 and TRBJ2-1; TCRdb picks TRBD2, but there is no DNA to check that call. Germline V lookup: CDR1 SGHTA, CDR2 FQGNSA. The CDR3 has 16 amino acids. The CDR3 protein is CASSPLAGGVYNEQLF.

The chain joins TRBV11-2 to TRBJ1-1; TCRdb gives TRBD1 as the D gene, but with no DNA this cannot be confirmed. There are 15 residues in the CDR3. From germline, CDR1 is SGHAT and CDR2 FQNNGV. CDR3 sequence: CASSLLDRSNTEAFF.

The chain joins TRBV5-1 to TRBJ2-1; TCRdb's D call, TRBD2, is unchecked because there is no DNA. The CDR3 runs to 17 residues. The germline CDR1 and CDR2 sequences are SGHRS and YFSETQ. This CDR3 reads CASSWPSGGPSYNEQFF. Combining the CDR3 with reference TRBV5-1 and TRBJ2-1 gives the whole variable domain KAGVTQTPRYLIKTRGQQVTLSCSPISGHRSVSWYQQTPGQGLQFLFEYFSETQRNKGNFPGRFSGRQFSNSRSEMNVSTLELGDSALYLCASSWPSGGPSYNEQFFGPGTRLTVL.

The J gene is TRBJ2-7, the V gene TRBV28; the TRBD1 assignment by TCRdb is unverifiable without DNA. In germline, CDR1 is MDHEN, CDR2 SYDVKM. This CDR3 is 14 amino acids long. This CDR3 reads CASSLGGQGSEQYF.

The chain links TRBV6-6 to TRBJ2-2; the D call of TRBD1 rests on TCRdb alone, since no DNA is present to check it. The germline V gene has CDR1 MNHNY and CDR2 SVGAGI (reference sequence). The CDR3 has 14 amino acids. CDR3: CASSTNPGTGELFF.

This sequence joins TRBV6-5 and TRBJ2-7; TCRdb's assignment of TRBD1 cannot be checked, as there is no DNA. Germline V gene data show CDR1 as MNHEY and CDR2 as SVGAGI. The CDR3 loop spans 15 amino acids. The CDR3 spells CASSEGQISSYEQYF.